These 4 T cell receptor beta chains originate from one sample sequenced in a study of T cells after yellow fever vaccination. MiXCR, applied by TCRdb to the 5' RACE reads, yields one record per CDR3 protein. The data hold about 400,000 distinct CDR3 sequences, with about 6.2% observed a single time. Here the sequenced sample was PBMCs, taken 5 days after the yellow fever booster vaccination. The receptors stem from a man aged 30 to 39 who received the YFV17D yellow fever vaccine.

The chain has TRBV18 and TRBJ2-1, with 10 bases matching TRBD2. The CDR3 consists of 14 residues. Germline values: CDR1 KGHSH, CDR2 LQKENI. The V and J ends lost 6 bases and 6 bases, in that order; junction bases with no gene match: 5. The CDR3: CASSSAGGRNEQFF. CDR3 in DNA: TGTGCCAGCTCCTCAGCGGGAGGGCGCAATGAGCAGTTCTTC.

This clonotype was seen a few times. This chain connects TRBV29-1 to TRBJ1-1; D is perhaps TRBD1 (5 bases). Germline CDR1 SQVTM, CDR2 ANQGSEA. Trimming took off 7 bases at V and 1 base at J, with 7 bases between the two ends. The CDR3 contains 11 residues. The CDR3 is CSAGPNTEAFF. CDR3 nucleotides: TGCAGCGCAGGGCCGAACACTGAAGCTTTCTTT.

This clonotype was observed many times. The CDR3 sequence is CASSQVRQMNTEAFF. In DNA, the CDR3 is TGTGCCAGCAGCCAAGTAAGGCAGATGAACACTGAAGCTTTCTTT. The chain employs TRBV14 and TRBJ1-1; unclear D gene. In germline, CDR1 is SGHDN, CDR2 FVKESK. V was pared by 1 base and J by 0 bases, with 9 bases between. The CDR3 extends over 15 amino acids.

This clonotype has at least ten counts. An end of the junction does not agree with germline; a read error may underlie this. V and J are TRBV7-2 and TRBJ2-1; TRBD2 matches 11 bases. CDR1 is SGHTA and CDR2 is FQGNSA in the germline V gene. The CDR3 length is 15 residues. In DNA, the CDR3 is TGTGCCAGCAGCGTAGCGGGAGGGTATTACAATGAGCAGTTCTTC. It translates to CASSVAGGYYNEQFF.